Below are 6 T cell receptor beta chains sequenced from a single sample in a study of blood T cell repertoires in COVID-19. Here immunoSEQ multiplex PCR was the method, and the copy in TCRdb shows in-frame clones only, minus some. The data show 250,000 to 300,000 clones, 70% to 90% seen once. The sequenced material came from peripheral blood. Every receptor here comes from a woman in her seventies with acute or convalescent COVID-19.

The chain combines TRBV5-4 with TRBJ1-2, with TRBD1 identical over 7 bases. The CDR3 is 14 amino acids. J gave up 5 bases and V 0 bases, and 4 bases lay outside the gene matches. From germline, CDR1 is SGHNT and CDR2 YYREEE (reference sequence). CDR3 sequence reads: CASSLVEGAYGYTF. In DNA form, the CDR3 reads TGTGCCAGCAGCTTGGTAGAGGGGGCGTATGGCTACACCTTC. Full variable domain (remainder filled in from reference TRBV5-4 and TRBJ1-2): ETGVTQSPTHLIKTRGQQVTLRCSSQSGHNTVSWYQQALGQGPQFIFQYYREEENGRGNFPPRFSGLQFPNYSSELNVNALELDDSALYLCASSLVEGAYGYTFGSGTRLTVV.

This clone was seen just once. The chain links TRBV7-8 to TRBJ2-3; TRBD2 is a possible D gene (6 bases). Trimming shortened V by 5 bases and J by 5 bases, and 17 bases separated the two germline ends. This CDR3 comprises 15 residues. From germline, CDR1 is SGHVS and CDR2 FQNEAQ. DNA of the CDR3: TGTGCCAGCAGCCCCTGGGGCCGGGGAGGAGATACGCAGTATTTT. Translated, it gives CASSPWGRGGDTQYF.

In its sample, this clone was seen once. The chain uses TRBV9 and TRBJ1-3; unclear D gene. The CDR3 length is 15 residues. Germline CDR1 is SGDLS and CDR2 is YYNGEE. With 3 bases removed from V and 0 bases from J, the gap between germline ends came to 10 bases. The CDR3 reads CASSGENLSGNTIYF. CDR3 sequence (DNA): TGTGCCAGCAGCGGAGAAAATCTCTCTGGAAACACCATATATTTT.

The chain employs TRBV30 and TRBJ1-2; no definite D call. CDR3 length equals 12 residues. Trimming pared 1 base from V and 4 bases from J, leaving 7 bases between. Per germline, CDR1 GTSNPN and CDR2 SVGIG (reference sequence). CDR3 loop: CAWSESVYGYTF. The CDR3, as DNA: TGTGCCTGGAGTGAATCCGTCTATGGCTACACCTTC.

CDR3 loop: CASSRLGTGYDEQYF. In DNA, the CDR3 is TGTGCCAGCAGTCGCTTAGGGACAGGGTACGACGAGCAGTACTTC. The chain links TRBV27 to TRBJ2-7, with 9 bases identical to TRBD1. Germline V gives CDR1 MNHEY, CDR2 SMNVEV (reference sequence). The length of the CDR3 is 15 residues. V shed 5 bases and J 5 bases; nucleotides not matched to a gene: 10.

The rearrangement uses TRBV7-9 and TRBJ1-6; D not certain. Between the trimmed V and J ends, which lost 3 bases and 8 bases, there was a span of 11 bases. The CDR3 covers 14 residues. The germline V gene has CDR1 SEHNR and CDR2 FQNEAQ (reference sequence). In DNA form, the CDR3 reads TGTGCCAGCAGCTTTGAGGTAGGAGATTCACCCCTCCACTTT. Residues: CASSFEVGDSPLHF.